A single sample is the source of the 25 T cell receptor beta chains below, sequenced in a study of blood T cell repertoires in COVID-19. TCRdb's copy holds only in-frame clones and misses some; the assay was immunoSEQ multiplex PCR. The table records 270,000 or so clones, roughly 85% of them present only once. What was sequenced was peripheral blood. The receptors come from a woman aged 25 to 39 with active or convalescent COVID-19.

The chain uses TRBV28 and TRBJ1-6; D ambiguous. CDR3 size: 14 residues. Germline CDR1 is MDHEN and CDR2 is SYDVKM. V was clipped by 3 bases and J by 9 bases, with 12 bases between them. The chain's CDR3 is CASSLRGVGSPLHF. The CDR3 region has the DNA TGTGCCAGCAGTTTGCGCGGGGTCGGTTCACCCCTCCACTTT.

This clone was counted between two and nine times. V gene TRBV19 combines with J gene TRBJ1-5, with a possible D match to TRBD1 (5 bases). The CDR3 length is 13 residues. The V gene's germline CDR1 is LNHDA and CDR2 SQIVND (reference sequence). The V end lost 0 bases, the J end lost 6 bases, and 6 bases lay between the germline ends. CDR3 loop: CASSIDQGQPQHF. The CDR3 DNA follows: TGTGCCAGTAGTATAGATCAGGGTCAGCCCCAGCATTTT.

This chain links TRBV7-2 with TRBJ2-6; D is possibly TRBD1 (5 bases). V was cut by 7 bases and J by 0 bases, with 13 bases left in between. The CDR3 contains 16 residues. Germline lookup yields CDR1 SGHTA and CDR2 FQGNSA. Here the CDR3 DNA reads TGTGCCAGCACCCGAACAGGCACCTCTGGGGCCAACGTCCTGACTTTC. Translating it yields CASTRTGTSGANVLTF.

This clone was found once. V gene TRBV18 combines with J gene TRBJ1-1, with 7 nucleotides matching TRBD1. The CDR3 covers 16 residues. V shed 3 bases, J shed 3 bases, and the junction held 10 bases outside the gene matches. CDR1 is KGHSH, CDR2 LQKENI, per germline. The CDR3 DNA is TGTGCCAGCTCACCTAATCCGGGACAGTACTACACTGAAGCTTTCTTT. As protein: CASSPNPGQYYTEAFF.

The table lists this clone with a count of one. The rearrangement joins TRBV25-1 to TRBJ1-2, with TRBD1 matching 7 bases. This CDR3 comprises 14 residues. Trimming cost V 0 bases and J 6 bases; bases outside gene matches: 4. Germline V CDR1 and CDR2: MGHDK, SYGVNS. The CDR3 reads CASSEYGDSNGYTF. Here the CDR3 DNA reads TGTGCCAGCAGTGAATATGGGGACAGCAATGGCTACACCTTC.

The DNA for the CDR3 is TGTGCCAGCAGAGAAGACAGGGGGTGGAACATTCAGTACTTC. This encodes CASREDRGWNIQYF. This sequence joins TRBV28 and TRBJ2-4; 9 bases map to TRBD1. CDR1 is MDHEN, CDR2 SYDVKM, per germline. The CDR3 has 14 amino acids. J was trimmed by 7 bases and V by 6 bases; bases with no gene match: 7.

The chain couples TRBV7-2 to TRBJ2-1; TRBD1 matches at 10 bases. The CDR3 has 16 residues. Germline CDR1 reads SGHTA; CDR2 reads FQGNSA. Trimming took 5 bases from V and 9 from J; bases not matched to a gene: 13. The CDR3 is CASSPTFGTGAGEQFF. CDR3 DNA: TGTGCCAGCAGCCCGACTTTCGGGACAGGGGCGGGTGAGCAGTTCTTC.

The chain employs TRBV28 and TRBJ1-2; 9 bases match TRBD1. The CDR3 is made up of 16 amino acids. J gave up 6 bases and V 2 bases, and 10 bases lay outside the gene matches. Germline CDR1 MDHEN, CDR2 SYDVKM. This CDR3 reads CASSLLIQRTGDGYTF. The CDR3 nucleotides read TGTGCCAGCAGTTTACTCATACAGAGGACAGGGGATGGCTACACCTTC.

The rearrangement joins TRBV3-1 (or the pseudogene TRBV3-2) to TRBJ1-2; no reliable D call. The CDR3 has 15 amino acids. Germline assignment: CDR1 LGHDT and CDR2 YNNKEL (reference sequence). V lost 4 bases, J lost 0 bases, and 12 bases lay in between. CDR3 protein: CASSPLRTANYGYTF. The CDR3 DNA sequence: TGTGCCAGCAGCCCCCTGCGAACAGCTAACTATGGCTACACCTTC.

The rearrangement joins TRBV27 to TRBJ2-7; the match to TRBD1 covers 8 bases. The CDR3 sequence is 14 residues long. CDR1 MNHEY and CDR2 SMNVEV come from the germline V gene (reference sequence). The V gene end was trimmed by 6 bases and the J gene end by 6 bases; junction bases not matched to a gene: 10. The CDR3 coding sequence is TGTGCCAGCAGCTTTGGGCAGGGGGCGTTCGAGCAGTACTTC. Translated: CASSFGQGAFEQYF.

The chain has TRBV15 and TRBJ2-5; TRBD1 is a possible D gene (6 bases). The CDR3 is 15 residues long. The germline V gene encodes CDR1 LNHNV and CDR2 YYDKDF (reference sequence). Trimming cost V 1 base and J 3 bases, with 12 bases left between them. CDR3 DNA: TGTGCCACCAGCAGAGTAACAAGGGGGAAAGAGACCCAGTACTTC. This codes for CATSRVTRGKETQYF.

The chain recombines TRBV7-3 with TRBJ2-1, with D unclear. Germline loops: CDR1 SGHTA, CDR2 FQGTGA. The V end lost 5 bases, the J end lost 3 bases, and 5 bases lay between the germline ends. The CDR3 is 12 amino acids. The CDR3 reads CASSAGYNEQFF. For the CDR3, the DNA is TGTGCCAGCAGCGCCGGCTACAATGAGCAGTTCTTC.

The chain employs TRBV18 and TRBJ1-1; D is possibly TRBD1 (5 bases). The germline CDR1 and CDR2 sequences are KGHSH and LQKENI. The V end was cut by 1 base, the J end by 4 bases, with 7 bases between. This CDR3 region has 13 residues. CDR3 amino acids: CASSPRGGTEAFF. In DNA, the CDR3 is TGTGCCAGCTCACCACGGGGGGGCACTGAAGCTTTCTTT.

V usage is TRBV3-1 (or the pseudogene TRBV3-2) and J usage is TRBJ2-1, with 12 bases lining up with TRBD2. The ends lost 0 bases at V and 10 bases at J; junction bases unmatched: 4. CDR3 length: 15 amino acids. In germline, CDR1 is LGHDT, CDR2 YNNKEL (reference sequence). CDR3 region: CASSQDPGTSGEQFF. DNA of the CDR3: TGTGCCAGCAGCCAAGATCCGGGGACTAGCGGGGAGCAGTTCTTC.

The chain links TRBV5-4 to TRBJ1-1; 10 bases fit TRBD1. Germline assignment: CDR1 SGHNT and CDR2 YYREEE (reference sequence). This CDR3 spans 15 amino acids. The ends lost 3 bases at V and 1 base at J; junction bases unmatched: 3. CDR3 DNA: TGTGCCAGCAGCTGGGACAGGGGACGGAACACTGAAGCTTTCTTT. It codes for CASSWDRGRNTEAFF.

This clone has just one count. The V and J genes are TRBV6-1 and TRBJ2-5; D is unclear. CDR3 size: 15 residues. V was trimmed by 3 bases and J by 2 bases, leaving 13 bases between them. CDR1 is MNHNS, CDR2 SASEGT, per germline. This chain's CDR3 is CASSDPWLPQETQYF. The CDR3 region has the DNA TGTGCCAGCAGTGATCCATGGCTCCCACAAGAGACCCAGTACTTC.

This chain joins TRBV18 and TRBJ2-7; possible D gene TRBD1, 5 bases. Germline loops: CDR1 KGHSH, CDR2 LQKENI. The CDR3 has 15 amino acids. With 2 bases removed from V and 0 bases from J, the gap between germline ends came to 11 bases. The CDR3 sequence: CASSPDSLSSYEQYF. CDR3 nucleotide sequence: TGTGCCAGCTCACCAGACAGCCTAAGCTCCTACGAGCAGTACTTC. The full variable domain, rest sourced from reference TRBV18 and TRBJ2-7, is NAGVMQNPRHLVRRRGQEARLRCSPMKGHSHVYWYRQLPEEGLKFMVYLQKENIIDESGMPKERFSAEFPKEGPSILRIQQVVRGDSAAYFCASSPDSLSSYEQYFGPGTRLTVT.

Concerning this clone: Relative to the germline gene, one junction end is altered; a read error may explain this. V is TRBV7-7 and J is TRBJ1-1, with 8 bases matching TRBD1. Germline loops: CDR1 SSHAT, CDR2 FNYEAQ (reference sequence). The CDR3 is 15 amino acids. CDR3 sequence (DNA): TGTGCTAGCAGCTTAGAAGGACAGGGTCGGACTGAAGCTTTCTTT. Its translation is CASSLEGQGRTEAFF. The full variable domain, completed using reference TRBV7-7 and TRBJ1-1, is GAGVSQSPRYKVTKRGQDVTLRCDPISSHATLYWYQQALGQGPEFLTYFNYEAQPDKSGLPSDRFSAERPEGSISTLTIQRTEQRDSAMYRCASSLEGQGRTEAFFGQGTRLTVV.

The chain uses TRBV11-3 and TRBJ2-3, with D tentatively TRBD2 (6 bases). Germline V gene sequence: CDR1 SGHNT, CDR2 YENEEA. The ends were cut back, 1 base at V and 4 bases at J, with 6 bases in the middle. CDR3 length: 13 residues. CDR3 protein: CASSLGEADTQYF. The CDR3, as DNA: TGTGCCAGCAGCTTAGGGGAGGCAGATACGCAGTATTTT.

The V gene is TRBV30, the J gene TRBJ1-3; the D gene is possibly TRBD1 (6 bases). Germline V gives CDR1 GTSNPN, CDR2 SVGIG (reference sequence). The V end was cut by 1 base, the J end by 2 bases, with 9 bases between. CDR3 length: 14 residues. CDR3 DNA: TGTGCCTGGAGTGGAGGGGGTACTGGAAACACCATATATTTT. It codes for CAWSGGGTGNTIYF.

V usage is TRBV29-1 and J usage is TRBJ2-7, with D perhaps TRBD1 (6 bases). This CDR3 comprises 14 residues. Germline CDR1 and CDR2: SQVTM and ANQGSEA. The V end lost 6 bases, the J end lost 6 bases, and 21 bases lay between the germline ends. CDR3 DNA sequence: TGCAGCGTCGGTTTTGTGGTACAGGGCGGCGAGCAGTACTTC. Encoded protein: CSVGFVVQGGEQYF.

The chain carries TRBV6-5 and TRBJ1-5; D is unresolved. Germline values: CDR1 MNHEY, CDR2 SVGAGI. Trimming left V 5 bases short and J 1 base short, with 9 bases between. The CDR3 loop spans 14 amino acids. The CDR3 bases are TGTGCCAGCAGTCGTGAGATCAGCAATCAGCCCCAGCATTTT. It translates to CASSREISNQPQHF.

The chain is built from TRBV27 and TRBJ2-7; 10 bases align to TRBD1. V lost 0 bases, J lost 2 bases, and 4 bases stayed unmatched. Looked up from germline, CDR1 is MNHEY and CDR2 is SMNVEV (reference sequence). CDR3 length equals 16 residues. This chain's CDR3 is CASSLSGQGRPYEQYF. The DNA for the CDR3 is TGTGCCAGCAGTTTATCGGGACAGGGGAGACCCTACGAGCAGTACTTC.

The rearrangement uses TRBV19 and TRBJ2-7; maybe TRBD2 (5 bases). V shed 0 bases and J shed 4 bases, with 10 bases lying between them. CDR3 length: 14 amino acids. Germline V CDR1 and CDR2: LNHDA, SQIVND (reference sequence). CDR3: CASSIEGARYEQYF. The DNA for the CDR3 is TGTGCCAGTAGTATAGAGGGAGCAAGGTACGAGCAGTACTTC.

The chain carries TRBV9 and TRBJ2-3, with no clear D. The CDR3 consists of 15 residues. CDR1 SGDLS and CDR2 YYNGEE come from the germline V gene. Deletions cut 0 bases from V and 8 bases from J, with 16 bases between. The CDR3 DNA sequence: TGTGCCAGCAGCGTAGATGGCTCGTTCCCCAGTACGCAGTATTTT. Translation: CASSVDGSFPSTQYF.